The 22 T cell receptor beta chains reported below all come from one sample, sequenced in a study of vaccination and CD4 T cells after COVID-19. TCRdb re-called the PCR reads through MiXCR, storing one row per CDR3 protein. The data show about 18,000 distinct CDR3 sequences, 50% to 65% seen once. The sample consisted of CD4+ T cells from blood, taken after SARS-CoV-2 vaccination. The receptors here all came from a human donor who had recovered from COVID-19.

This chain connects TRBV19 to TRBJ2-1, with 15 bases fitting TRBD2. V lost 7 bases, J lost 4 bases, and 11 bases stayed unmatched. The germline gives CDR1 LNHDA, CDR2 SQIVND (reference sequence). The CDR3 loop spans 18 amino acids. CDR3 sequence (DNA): TGTGCCAGTACCCCAGGACTAGCGGGAGGGAAACTATACAATGAGCAGTTCTTC. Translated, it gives CASTPGLAGGKLYNEQFF.

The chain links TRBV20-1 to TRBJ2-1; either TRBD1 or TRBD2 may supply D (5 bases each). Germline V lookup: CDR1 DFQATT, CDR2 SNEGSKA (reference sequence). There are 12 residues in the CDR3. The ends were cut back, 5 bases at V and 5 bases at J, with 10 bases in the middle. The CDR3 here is CSAGTTHNEQFF. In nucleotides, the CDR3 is TGCAGTGCTGGGACCACGCACAATGAGCAGTTCTTC.

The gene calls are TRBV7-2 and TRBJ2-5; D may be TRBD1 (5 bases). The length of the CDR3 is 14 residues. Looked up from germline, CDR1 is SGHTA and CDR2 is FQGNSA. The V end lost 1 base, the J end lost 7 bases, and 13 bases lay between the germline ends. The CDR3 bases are TGTGCCAGCAGCTTAGGGACAAGGCAGGGGACCCAGTACTTC. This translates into CASSLGTRQGTQYF.

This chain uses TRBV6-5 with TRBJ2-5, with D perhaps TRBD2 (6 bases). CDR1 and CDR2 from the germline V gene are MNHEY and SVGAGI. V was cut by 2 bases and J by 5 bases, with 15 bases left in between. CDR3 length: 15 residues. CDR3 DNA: TGTGCCAGCAGTTACAGGGGACTCTCCGGGGAGACCCAGTACTTC. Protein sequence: CASSYRGLSGETQYF.

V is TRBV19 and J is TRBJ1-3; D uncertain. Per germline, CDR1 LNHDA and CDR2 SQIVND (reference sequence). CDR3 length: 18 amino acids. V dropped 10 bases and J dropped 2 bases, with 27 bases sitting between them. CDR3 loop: CATRREEDRAGPGNTIYF. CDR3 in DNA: TGTGCCACTCGGAGGGAGGAAGACCGCGCCGGACCTGGAAACACCATATATTTT.

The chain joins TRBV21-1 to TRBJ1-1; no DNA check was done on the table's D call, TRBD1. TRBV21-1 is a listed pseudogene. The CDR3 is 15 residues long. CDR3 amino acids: CASSIPDIANTEAFF. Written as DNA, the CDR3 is TGTGCCAGCAGCATTCCCGACATTGCTAACACTGAAGCTTTCTTT.

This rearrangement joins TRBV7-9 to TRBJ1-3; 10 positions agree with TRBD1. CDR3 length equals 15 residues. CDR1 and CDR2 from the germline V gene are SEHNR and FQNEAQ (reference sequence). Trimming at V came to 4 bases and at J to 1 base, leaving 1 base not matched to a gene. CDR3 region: CASSWDRGSGNTIYF. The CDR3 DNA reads TGTGCCAGCAGCTGGGACAGGGGTTCTGGAAACACCATATATTTT.

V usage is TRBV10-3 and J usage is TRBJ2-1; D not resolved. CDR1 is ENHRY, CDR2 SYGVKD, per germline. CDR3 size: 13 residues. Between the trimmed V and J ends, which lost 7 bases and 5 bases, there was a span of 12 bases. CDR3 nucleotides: TGTGCCATCAAGGACCGAGCTAACAATGAGCAGTTCTTC. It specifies CAIKDRANNEQFF.

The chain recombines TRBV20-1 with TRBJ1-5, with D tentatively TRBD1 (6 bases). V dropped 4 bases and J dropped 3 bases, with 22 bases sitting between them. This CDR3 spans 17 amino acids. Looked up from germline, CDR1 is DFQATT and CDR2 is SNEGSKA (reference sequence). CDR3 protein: CSAKQTGGQFHNQPQHF. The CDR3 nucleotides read TGCAGTGCTAAACAAACCGGGGGGCAGTTTCACAATCAGCCCCAGCATTTT.

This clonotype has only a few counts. The CDR3, as DNA: TGTGCCAGCAGCGTCAAGGGCCTTACTGAAGCTTTCTTT. It is translated as CASSVKGLTEAFF. The V gene is TRBV7-6, the J gene TRBJ1-1; no definite D call. This CDR3 spans 13 amino acids. Germline CDR1 and CDR2: SGHVS and FNYEAQ. Trimming took off 5 bases at V and 5 bases at J, with 12 bases between the two ends. The full variable domain, completed using reference TRBV7-6 and TRBJ1-1, is GAGVSQSPRYKVTKRGQDVALRCDPISGHVSLYWYRQALGQGPEFLTYFNYEAQQDKSGLPNDRFSAERPEGSISTLTIQRTEQRDSAMYRCASSVKGLTEAFFGQGTRLTVV.

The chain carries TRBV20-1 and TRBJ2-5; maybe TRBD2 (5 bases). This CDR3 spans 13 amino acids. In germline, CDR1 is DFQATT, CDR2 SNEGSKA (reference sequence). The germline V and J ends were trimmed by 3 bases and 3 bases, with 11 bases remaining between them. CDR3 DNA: TGCAGTGCTAGCCGGGGAGCTAAAGAGACCCAGTACTTC. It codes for CSASRGAKETQYF.

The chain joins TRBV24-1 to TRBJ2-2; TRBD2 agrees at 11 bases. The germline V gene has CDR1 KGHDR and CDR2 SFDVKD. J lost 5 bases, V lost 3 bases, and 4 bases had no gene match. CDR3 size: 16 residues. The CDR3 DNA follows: TGTGCCACCAGTGATCTAGCGGGAGGTGAGACCGGGGAGCTGTTTTTT. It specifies CATSDLAGGETGELFF.

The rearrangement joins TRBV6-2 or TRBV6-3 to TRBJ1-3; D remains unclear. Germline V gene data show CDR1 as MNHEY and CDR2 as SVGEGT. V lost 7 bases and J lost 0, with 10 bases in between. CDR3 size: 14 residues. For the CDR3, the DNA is TGTGCCAGCAAGTTCCGGGACTCTGGAAACACCATATATTTT. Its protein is CASKFRDSGNTIYF.

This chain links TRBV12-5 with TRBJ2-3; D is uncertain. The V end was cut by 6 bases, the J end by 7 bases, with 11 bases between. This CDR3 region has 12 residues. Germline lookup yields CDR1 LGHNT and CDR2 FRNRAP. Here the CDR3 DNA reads TGTGCTAGTGGCCTTGACTCGAATACGCAGTATTTT. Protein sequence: CASGLDSNTQYF.

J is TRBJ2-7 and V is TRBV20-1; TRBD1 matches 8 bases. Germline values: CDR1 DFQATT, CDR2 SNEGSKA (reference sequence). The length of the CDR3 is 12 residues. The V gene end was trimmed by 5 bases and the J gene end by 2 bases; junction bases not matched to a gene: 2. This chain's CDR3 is CSARTGTYEQYF. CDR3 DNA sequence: TGCAGTGCTCGGACAGGGACCTACGAGCAGTACTTC.

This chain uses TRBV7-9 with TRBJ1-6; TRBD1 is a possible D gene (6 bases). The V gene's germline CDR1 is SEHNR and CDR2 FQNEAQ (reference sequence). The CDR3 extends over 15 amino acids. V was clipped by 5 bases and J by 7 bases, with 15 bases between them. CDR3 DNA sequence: TGTGCCAGCAGCCCCCAGGGGACGGGGAATTCACCCCTCCACTTT. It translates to CASSPQGTGNSPLHF.

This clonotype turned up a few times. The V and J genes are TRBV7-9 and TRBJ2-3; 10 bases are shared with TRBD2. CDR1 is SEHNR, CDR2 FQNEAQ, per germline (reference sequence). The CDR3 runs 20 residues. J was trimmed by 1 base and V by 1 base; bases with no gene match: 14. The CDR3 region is CASSLEQGLAASGRTDTQYF. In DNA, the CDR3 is TGTGCCAGCAGCTTAGAGCAAGGACTAGCGGCTAGCGGGCGCACAGATACGCAGTATTTT.

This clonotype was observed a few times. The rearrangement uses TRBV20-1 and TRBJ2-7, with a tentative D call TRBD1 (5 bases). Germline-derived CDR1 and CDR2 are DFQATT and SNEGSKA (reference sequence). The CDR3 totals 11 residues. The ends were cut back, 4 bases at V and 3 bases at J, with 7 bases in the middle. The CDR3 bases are TGCAGTGCTAAGACAGACTACGAGCAGTACTTC. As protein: CSAKTDYEQYF.

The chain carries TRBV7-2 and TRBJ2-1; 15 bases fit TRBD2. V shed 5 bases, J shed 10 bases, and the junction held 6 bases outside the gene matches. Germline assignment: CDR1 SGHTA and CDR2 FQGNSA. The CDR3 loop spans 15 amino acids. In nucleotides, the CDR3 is TGTGCCAGCAGCCCACAGGGACTAGCGGGAGGAGAGCAGTTCTTC. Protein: CASSPQGLAGGEQFF.

CDR3 coding DNA: TGTGCCAGCTCACCGGGCAGGGACGAAGCTTTCTTT. Encoded protein: CASSPGRDEAFF. This rearrangement joins TRBV18 to TRBJ1-1, with D maybe TRBD1 (5 bases). Trimming took 3 bases from V and 8 from J, leaving 10 bases between them. Germline CDR1 reads KGHSH; CDR2 reads LQKENI. The CDR3 is 12 residues long. Together with reference TRBV18 and TRBJ1-1, the CDR3 gives the full variable domain: NAGVMQNPRHLVRRRGQEARLRCSPMKGHSHVYWYRQLPEEGLKFMVYLQKENIIDESGMPKERFSAEFPKEGPSILRIQQVVRGDSAAYFCASSPGRDEAFFGQGTRLTVV.

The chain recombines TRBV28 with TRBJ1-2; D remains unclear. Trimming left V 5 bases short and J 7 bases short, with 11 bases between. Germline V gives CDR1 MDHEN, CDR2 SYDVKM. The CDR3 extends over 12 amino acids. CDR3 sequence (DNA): TGTGCCAGCAGTCCATTAAGTACTGGCTACACCTTC. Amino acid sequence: CASSPLSTGYTF.

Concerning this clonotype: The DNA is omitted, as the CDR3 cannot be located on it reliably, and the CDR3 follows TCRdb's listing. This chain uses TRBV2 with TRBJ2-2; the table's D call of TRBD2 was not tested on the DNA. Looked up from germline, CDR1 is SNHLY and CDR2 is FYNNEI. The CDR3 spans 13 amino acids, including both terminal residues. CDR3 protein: CASRALRARELFF.